Below, 30 T cell receptor beta chains from the same sample are listed, as sequenced in a study of T cells in Graves' hyperthyroidism and ophthalmopathy (dated by TCRdb to between 2019 and 2020). The library was produced with multiplex PCR. The listed sequencing device is Illumina HiSeq 2000. Amplification of TCR beta CDR3 regions was carried out from RNA transcripts. The TCR CDR3 was subjected to a first round of RT-PCR using the HTBI primer set and the Qiagen OneStep RT-PCR kit. TCRdb reprocessed the public reads (quality trimming at Q25 with fastp, clone calling with MiXCR) and kept in-frame beta chains. CDR3 protein sequences are deduplicated, and each keeps its most common genes and DNA. Present in this sample are about 350,000 distinct CDR3 sequences, about 15% of which were seen just once. The ten largest clones capture around 24% of the sample. Sequences were obtained from blood. The receptors stem from a woman aged 25-40 years with Graves' hyperthyroidism.

This clonotype appeared many times. V usage is TRBV12-3 or TRBV12-4 and J usage is TRBJ2-5; D is unresolved. V was shortened by 3 bases and J by 5 bases, with 10 bases between the two germline ends. This CDR3 has 13 amino acids. The CDR3, as DNA: TGTGCCAGCAGTTTGGCGGTTACGGAGACCCAGTACTTC. Translation gives CASSLAVTETQYF.

There are many counts of this clonotype. The chain carries TRBV9 and TRBJ2-3; the D gene is possibly TRBD2 (7 bases). Trimming shortened V by 3 bases and J by 2 bases, and 10 bases separated the two germline ends. In germline, CDR1 is SGDLS, CDR2 YYNGEE. The CDR3 totals 14 residues. CDR3 DNA: TGTGCCAGCAGCGGGGGGGGCCCCACAGATACGCAGTATTTT. Amino acid sequence: CASSGGGPTDTQYF.

This clonotype showed up many times. CDR3 DNA sequence: TGTGCCAGCAGCTGGGGAGGTGAAAAACTGTTTTTT. It translates to CASSWGGEKLFF. The chain employs TRBV7-2 and TRBJ1-4; D is ambiguous. CDR1 is SGHTA, CDR2 FQGNSA, per germline. Trimming stripped 4 bases from V and 7 bases from J, with 7 bases between. This CDR3 has 12 amino acids.

This clonotype has more than one count but fewer than ten. CDR3 nucleotide sequence: TGTGCCAGCAGTCCCGTAAAGGGTCAGCCCCAGCATTTT. It encodes CASSPVKGQPQHF. The rearrangement links TRBV27 to TRBJ1-5; D not resolved. Trimming shortened V by 5 bases and J by 6 bases, and 11 bases separated the two germline ends. Germline V gives CDR1 MNHEY, CDR2 SMNVEV (reference sequence). This CDR3 has 13 amino acids.

This clonotype was picked up many times. J is TRBJ2-2 and V is TRBV19; D uncertain. The CDR3 loop spans 14 amino acids. V gave up 7 bases and J gave up 4 bases, with 13 bases separating them. CDR1 is LNHDA and CDR2 is SQIVND in the germline V gene (reference sequence). The CDR3 sequence: CASNQQVFTGELFF. DNA for the CDR3: TGTGCCAGTAATCAGCAAGTGTTCACCGGGGAGCTGTTTTTT. Filled out from reference TRBV19 and TRBJ2-2, the complete variable domain reads DGGITQSPKYLFRKEGQNVTLSCEQNLNHDAMYWYRQDPGQGLRLIYYSQIVNDFQKGDIAEGYSVSREKKESFPLTVTSAQKNPTAFYLCASNQQVFTGELFFGEGSRLTVL.

V and J are TRBV7-9 and TRBJ2-7; 8 positions agree with TRBD2. The CDR3 length is 13 residues. Unmatched junction bases numbered 5, after V lost 5 bases and J lost 5 bases. Germline CDR1 SEHNR, CDR2 FQNEAQ (reference sequence). The CDR3 here is CASSPSGLDEQYF. CDR3 bases: TGTGCCAGCAGCCCCTCGGGACTAGACGAGCAGTACTTC.

This clonotype appeared many times. This chain links TRBV10-2 with TRBJ1-3, with D unclear. Germline CDR1 is WSHSY and CDR2 is SAAADI. Trimming removed 2 bases at V and 0 bases at J, with 8 bases between. CDR3 length: 15 residues. In DNA, the CDR3 is TGCGCCAGCAGTGAGGTCGAACTCTCTGGAAACACCATATATTTT. Translated, it gives CASSEVELSGNTIYF.

Only a few counts were recorded for this clonotype. The chain uses TRBV19 and TRBJ2-1, with 11 bases matching TRBD2. V trimming: 9 bases; J trimming: 5 bases; junction bases outside the gene matches: 3. This CDR3 contains 13 residues. Germline V gene data show CDR1 as LNHDA and CDR2 as SQIVND (reference sequence). CDR3 nucleotide sequence: TGTGCCAGCGGGACTAGCGGAAACAATGAGCAGTTCTTC. This gives the protein CASGTSGNNEQFF.

This clonotype was detected ten times or more. The genes are TRBV28 and TRBJ2-7; 10 nucleotides line up with TRBD2. The J segment lost 6 bases and the V segment lost 6 bases, leaving 8 bases of the junction unmatched. Germline CDR1 MDHEN, CDR2 SYDVKM. CDR3 size: 14 residues. The CDR3 here is CASRGLAESSEQYF. The CDR3 coding sequence is TGTGCCAGCAGAGGACTAGCGGAAAGCTCCGAGCAGTACTTC.

The V call is TRBV9, the J call TRBJ2-5, with D maybe TRBD1 (6 bases). This CDR3 is 14 amino acids long. V dropped 2 bases and J dropped 5 bases, with 13 bases sitting between them. Germline-derived CDR1 and CDR2 are SGDLS and YYNGEE. The CDR3 loop reads CASSVAGQGETQYF. For the CDR3, the DNA is TGTGCCAGCAGCGTGGCAGGGCAGGGGGAGACCCAGTACTTC.

This clonotype showed up many times. The genes are TRBV28 and TRBJ2-5, with D possibly TRBD1 on 6 matching bases. The CDR3 totals 16 residues. V was pared by 5 bases and J by 5 bases, with 21 bases between. Germline CDR1 and CDR2: MDHEN and SYDVKM. The CDR3 loop reads CASSNLLNYREETQYF. Here the CDR3 DNA reads TGTGCCAGCAGTAATTTACTAAATTACAGGGAGGAGACCCAGTACTTC.

This clonotype was seen many times. The rearrangement uses TRBV19 and TRBJ1-1; 8 bases match TRBD1. The CDR3 has 13 residues. Per germline, CDR1 LNHDA and CDR2 SQIVND (reference sequence). After removal of 7 bases from V and 6 bases from J, the junction contained 7 bases not matched to a gene. The CDR3 loop is CASKDRADAEAFF. The CDR3 DNA reads as TGTGCCAGTAAGGACAGGGCTGACGCTGAAGCTTTCTTT.

This chain uses TRBV20-1 with TRBJ2-3; D remains ambiguous. Germline V gives CDR1 DFQATT, CDR2 SNEGSKA (reference sequence). The CDR3 has 13 residues. V shed 6 bases and J shed 4 bases, with 14 bases lying between them. In nucleotides, the CDR3 is TGCAGTGCCGAGAGGTCCCCCTCAGATACGCAGTATTTT. It yields the protein CSAERSPSDTQYF.

At least ten counts were recorded for this clonotype. The V call is TRBV20-1, the J call TRBJ2-7; 10 bases align to TRBD1. The CDR3 loop spans 13 amino acids. Looked up from germline, CDR1 is DFQATT and CDR2 is SNEGSKA (reference sequence). V dropped 6 bases and J dropped 3; count of bases not matched to a gene: 5. The CDR3 loop is CSAPGTGVYEQYF. CDR3 nucleotide sequence: TGCAGTGCCCCCGGGACAGGGGTCTACGAGCAGTACTTC.

This clonotype appeared many times. In DNA form, the CDR3 reads TGTGCCAGCAGTGAAGTTTCGGGACTAGCGGGAGAGACCCAGTACTTC. This encodes CASSEVSGLAGETQYF. The chain recombines TRBV2 with TRBJ2-5, with 12 bases aligning to TRBD2. Germline lookup yields CDR1 SNHLY and CDR2 FYNNEI. This CDR3 comprises 16 residues. V gave up 1 base and J gave up 4 bases; unmatched junction bases: 4.

The chain carries TRBV27 and TRBJ2-1; the D gene could be TRBD1 or TRBD2 (5 bases each). V was pared by 6 bases and J by 3 bases, with 24 bases between. Per germline, CDR1 MNHEY and CDR2 SMNVEV (reference sequence). This CDR3 is 18 amino acids long. CDR3 loop: CASRPLNLGLADYNEQFF. The CDR3 DNA sequence: TGTGCCAGCAGGCCGCTGAATTTGGGGCTAGCAGACTACAATGAGCAGTTCTTC.

Many counts were recorded for this clonotype. The rearrangement joins TRBV28 to TRBJ1-3; a weak D match, TRBD1 (5 bases). The CDR3 is made up of 15 amino acids. V was pared by 4 bases and J by 2 bases, with 12 bases between. Germline V gives CDR1 MDHEN, CDR2 SYDVKM. In nucleotides, the CDR3 is TGTGCCAGCAGTTCCAGGGTTACGGCTGGAAACACCATATATTTT. Translation: CASSSRVTAGNTIYF.

This clonotype was detected many times. The V and J genes are TRBV13 and TRBJ2-1, with 7 bases that match TRBD2. The germline V gene has CDR1 PRHDT and CDR2 FYEKMQ (reference sequence). V gave up 0 bases and J gave up 3 bases; unmatched junction bases: 2. This CDR3 has 15 amino acids. The CDR3 loop is CASSLGGGNYNEQFF. CDR3 bases: TGTGCCAGCAGCTTAGGGGGAGGGAACTACAATGAGCAGTTCTTC. Full variable domain (rest looked up from reference TRBV13 and TRBJ2-1): AAGVIQSPRHLIKEKRETATLKCYPIPRHDTVYWYQQGPGQDPQFLISFYEKMQSDKGSIPDRFSAQQFSDYHSELNMSSLELGDSALYFCASSLGGGNYNEQFFGPGTRLTVL.

In this sample, this clonotype turned up many times. V gene TRBV7-9 combines with J gene TRBJ2-1; 8 bases fit TRBD2. The junction had 19 bases not matched to a gene; V was cut back by 5 bases and J by 7 bases. This CDR3 is built from 18 residues. Germline values: CDR1 SEHNR, CDR2 FQNEAQ (reference sequence). The chain's CDR3 is CASSLSPAAGTRRNEQFF. CDR3 in DNA: TGTGCCAGCAGCCTAAGCCCTGCCGCCGGGACTAGGAGGAATGAGCAGTTCTTC. The entire variable domain, with the rest obtained from reference TRBV7-9 and TRBJ2-1, is as follows: DTGVSQNPRHKITKRGQNVTFRCDPISEHNRLYWYRQTLGQGPEFLTYFQNEAQLEKSRLLSDRFSAERPKGSFSTLEIQRTEQGDSAMYLCASSLSPAAGTRRNEQFFGPGTRLTVL.

This clonotype occurred a few times. This chain connects TRBV14 to TRBJ2-7; D gene unclear. CDR1 SGHDN and CDR2 FVKESK come from the germline V gene. Deletions cut 4 bases from V and 7 bases from J, with 14 bases between. CDR3 size: 13 residues. As DNA, the CDR3 is TGTGCCAGCAGCCGGGAATTAGTTAAGGAGCAGTACTTC. This encodes CASSRELVKEQYF.

Many counts were recorded for this clonotype. The chain carries TRBV6-2 or TRBV6-3 and TRBJ1-5; TRBD1 might be the D (5 bases). CDR3 size: 15 residues. CDR1 and CDR2 from the germline V gene are MNHEY and SVGEGT. Trimming removed 4 bases at V and 2 bases at J, with 12 bases between. The CDR3 reads CASSFGWGGNQPQHF. DNA for the CDR3: TGTGCCAGCAGTTTTGGATGGGGGGGCAATCAGCCCCAGCATTTT.

V is TRBV7-8 and J is TRBJ2-3; the D is unclear. With 0 bases removed from V and 0 bases from J, the gap between germline ends came to 10 bases. CDR3 length equals 16 residues. Germline CDR1 SGHVS, CDR2 FQNEAQ. CDR3 sequence: CASSLARRKSTDTQYF. The CDR3 nucleotides are TGTGCCAGCAGCTTAGCCCGGAGAAAAAGCACAGATACGCAGTATTTT.

Regarding this clonotype: Possible read error: a much larger clone is one base away. V gene TRBV6-2 or TRBV6-3 combines with J gene TRBJ2-2; possible D gene TRBD2, 5 bases. Per the germline V gene, CDR1 is MNHEY and CDR2 is SVGEGT. The CDR3 totals 14 residues. The CDR3 bases are TGTGCCAGCATAACTTCCGCGAACACCGGGGAGCTGCTTTTT. Translation gives CASITSANTGELLF.

This clonotype has a count of ten or more. This chain connects TRBV6-1 to TRBJ1-5, with D uncertain. The germline V gene has CDR1 MNHNS and CDR2 SASEGT. The ends were cut back, 5 bases at V and 4 bases at J, with 15 bases in the middle. CDR3 length equals 15 residues. In DNA, the CDR3 is TGTGCCAGCAGTCTCGAAGAGCTTGTGAATCAGCCCCAGCATTTT. The encoded protein is CASSLEELVNQPQHF.

V and J are TRBV6-1 and TRBJ2-1, with D maybe TRBD2 (6 bases). V was shortened by 3 bases and J by 6 bases, with 15 bases between the two germline ends. Germline V gene lookup returns CDR1 MNHNS and CDR2 SASEGT. This CDR3 has 15 amino acids. The DNA for the CDR3 is TGTGCCAGCAGTGACAGCCCCGGGACTTCCAATGAGCAGTTCTTC. Its translation is CASSDSPGTSNEQFF.

This clonotype was seen more than once but under ten times. This chain joins TRBV20-1 and TRBJ1-2; no clear D. V was cut by 6 bases and J by 0 bases, with 17 bases left in between. Germline V gene data show CDR1 as DFQATT and CDR2 as SNEGSKA (reference sequence). The CDR3 is made up of 15 amino acids. The CDR3 is CSAEGRSPTNYGYTF. CDR3 nucleotides: TGCAGTGCGGAGGGCAGGAGCCCCACTAACTATGGCTACACCTTC.

The chain combines TRBV27 with TRBJ2-2; D is possibly TRBD1 or TRBD2 (5 bases each). There are 13 residues in the CDR3. V lost 2 bases and J 10 bases, leaving 11 bases between the germline ends. CDR1 MNHEY and CDR2 SMNVEV come from the germline V gene (reference sequence). The DNA of the CDR3 is TGTGCCAGCAGTTTACAACGGGGCGCGGAGCTGTTTTTT. Protein: CASSLQRGAELFF.

This clonotype was detected ten times or more. The V and J genes are TRBV2 and TRBJ1-1, with TRBD1 as a possible D gene (6 bases). V lost 5 bases to trimming and J lost 14 bases, with 15 bases between them. Germline assignment: CDR1 SNHLY and CDR2 FYNNEI. The CDR3 spans 11 residues. Written as DNA, the CDR3 is TGTGCCAGCAGTACAGGGACCGGCGGATTCTTT. Amino acid sequence: CASSTGTGGFF.

The genes are TRBV5-5 and TRBJ1-3; D unclear. This CDR3 has 15 residues. Deletions cut 2 bases from V and 0 bases from J, with 9 bases between. Germline values: CDR1 SGHKS, CDR2 YYEKEE (reference sequence). The CDR3 bases are TGTGCCAGCAGCTTTGGGTTCCTCTCTGGAAACACCATATATTTT. It is translated as CASSFGFLSGNTIYF.

This clonotype was seen at least ten times. This sequence joins TRBV5-6 and TRBJ2-7; D could derive from TRBD1 or TRBD2 (6 bases each). V lost 2 bases, J lost 7 bases, and 13 bases lay in between. The CDR3 runs 13 residues. CDR1 is SGHDT and CDR2 is YYEEEE in the germline V gene. CDR3 DNA sequence: TGTGCCAGCAGCTTCACCGGGGGCGAGGAGCAGTACTTC. It encodes CASSFTGGEEQYF.